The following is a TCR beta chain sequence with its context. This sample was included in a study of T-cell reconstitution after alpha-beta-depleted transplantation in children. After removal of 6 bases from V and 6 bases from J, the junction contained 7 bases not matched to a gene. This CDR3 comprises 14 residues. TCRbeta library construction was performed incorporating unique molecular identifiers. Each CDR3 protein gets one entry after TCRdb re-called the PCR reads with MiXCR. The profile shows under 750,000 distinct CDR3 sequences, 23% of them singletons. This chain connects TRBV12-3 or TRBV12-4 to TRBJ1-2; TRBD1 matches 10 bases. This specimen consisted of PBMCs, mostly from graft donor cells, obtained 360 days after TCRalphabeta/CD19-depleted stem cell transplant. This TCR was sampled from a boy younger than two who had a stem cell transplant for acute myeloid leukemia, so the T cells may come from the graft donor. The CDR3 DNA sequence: TGTGCCAGCAGCTCCGGGACAGGGGATGATGGCTACACCTTC. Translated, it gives CASSSGTGDDGYTF.